This TCR beta chain was observed in a study of human T cells and chemical hapten exposure. Study-wide context: For the roughly 26-week duration of the study, patients were given weekly doses of diphenylcyclopropenone on the scalp.

General study points: Controls had significantly fewer large CDR3 similarity clusters than were formed by expanded TCRs. No change in TCRs above 1 in 1000 frequency was produced by DPC sensitization.

Time point indicated: patch test 2, 6 weeks after DPC sensitization. Described treatment: therapeutic diphenylcyclopropenone sensitization with weekly scalp DPC. This clonotype occurred many times. Its antigen is not known. J lost 0 bases, V lost 2 bases, and 7 bases had no gene match. CDR1 is SGHKS, CDR2 YYEKEE, per germline (reference sequence). The CDR3 covers 16 residues. TCRdb itself ran the RACE reads through MiXCR, one entry per CDR3 protein. The table has a few hundred thousand distinct CDR3 sequences, about 6.3% seen once. The source was whole blood, collected in connection with sensitization to the hapten diphenylcyclopropenone (DPC). The TCR was taken from a woman under 30 with alopecia areata. Some clones in this sample may be carry-over from other donors' samples. The chain recombines TRBV5-5 with TRBJ1-2; 7 bases agree with TRBD1. CDR3 amino acids: CASSLSVTGTNYGYTF. CDR3 in DNA: TGTGCCAGCAGCTTATCCGTGACAGGGACTAACTATGGCTACACCTTC.